The present TCR beta chain was sequenced within a study of control samples from healthy donors and cancer patients. V lost 9 bases to trimming and J lost 2 bases, with 13 bases between them. The CDR3 spans 13 residues. Germline CDR1 is LNHDA and CDR2 is SQIVND (reference sequence). Libraries were prepared by immunoSEQ multiplex PCR; TCRdb keeps only in-frame clonotypes and omits some of them. There are 130,000 or so clones in the sample; about 93% occur only once, and roughly 2.5% lies in the top ten. J is TRBJ1-1 and V is TRBV19, with a weak D call TRBD1 (6 bases). Sequencing was done on a sample of blood. The receptor was derived from a man aged 35 to 55 in good health. CDR3 residues: CASDDRSNTEAFF. In DNA, the CDR3 is TGTGCCAGCGACGACAGGTCTAACACTGAAGCTTTCTTT.